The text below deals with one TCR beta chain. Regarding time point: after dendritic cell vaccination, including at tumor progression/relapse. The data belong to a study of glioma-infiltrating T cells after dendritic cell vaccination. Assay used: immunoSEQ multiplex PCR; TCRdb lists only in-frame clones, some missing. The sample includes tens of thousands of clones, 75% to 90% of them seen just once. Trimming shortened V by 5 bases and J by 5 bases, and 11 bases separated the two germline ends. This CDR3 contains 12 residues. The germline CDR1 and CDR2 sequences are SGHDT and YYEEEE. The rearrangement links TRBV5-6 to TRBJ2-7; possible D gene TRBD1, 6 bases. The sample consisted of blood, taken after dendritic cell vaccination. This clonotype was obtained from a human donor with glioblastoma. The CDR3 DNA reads TGTGCCAGCAGTGATACAGGGAACGAGCAGTACTTC. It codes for CASSDTGNEQYF.